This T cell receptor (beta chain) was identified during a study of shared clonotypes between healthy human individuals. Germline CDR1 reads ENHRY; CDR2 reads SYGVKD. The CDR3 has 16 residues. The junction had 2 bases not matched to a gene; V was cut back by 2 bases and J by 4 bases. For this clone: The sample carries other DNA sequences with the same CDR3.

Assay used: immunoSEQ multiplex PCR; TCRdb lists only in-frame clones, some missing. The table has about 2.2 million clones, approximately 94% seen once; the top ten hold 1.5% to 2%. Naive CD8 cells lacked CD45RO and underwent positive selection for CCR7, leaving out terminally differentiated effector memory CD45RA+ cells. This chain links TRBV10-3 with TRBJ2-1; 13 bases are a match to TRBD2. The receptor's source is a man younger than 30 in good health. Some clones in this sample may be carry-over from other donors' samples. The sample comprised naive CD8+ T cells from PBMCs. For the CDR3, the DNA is TGTGCCATCAGTGAGGGACTAGCGGGAGTATACAATGAGCAGTTCTTC. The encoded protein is CAISEGLAGVYNEQFF.